This TCR beta chain was sequenced during a study of blood T cell repertoires in COVID-19. Using immunoSEQ multiplex PCR, the repertoire was profiled, and TCRdb retains in-frame clones only, with some absent. This table holds fewer than 300,000 clones, more than 85% found once. The germline CDR1 and CDR2 sequences are ENHRY and SYGVKD. Trimming removed 1 base from V and 7 bases from J, with 5 bases in between. The CDR3 consists of 11 residues. This clonotype originated in a woman aged 25-40 years with COVID-19, enrolled during active disease. The chain combines TRBV10-3 with TRBJ2-7; D not resolved. The sample consisted of peripheral blood. CDR3 amino acids: CAISELREQYF. CDR3 DNA: TGTGCCATCAGTGAGTTGAGAGAGCAGTACTTC.